The rows below give T cell receptor beta chains drawn from one sample of a study of cytomegalovirus exposure and HLA in healthy donors. Assay: immunoSEQ multiplex PCR; the TCRdb copy retains only in-frame clones and omits some. The data contain 60,000 to 90,000 clones, around 94% of them seen just once; the ten biggest clones take up about 0.63%. Sequencing was carried out using PBMCs. Every receptor here comes from a young woman in good health and CMV-seronegative. Each CDR3 is given without its conserved first and last residue. Fields, in order: V gene, clone size, J gene, CDR3 protein. Rows may omit the clone size; those that give it use once, few, many or a size class.

v_call: TRBV9; clone_size: .; j_call: TRBJ1-1; cdr3_aa: ASSDRQGMNTEAF
v_call: TRBV6-5; clone_size: .; j_call: TRBJ2-7; cdr3_aa: ASSYNVGGPYEQY
v_call: TRBV19; clone_size: .; j_call: TRBJ2-7; cdr3_aa: ASSTRDRGQGLLFYEQY
v_call: TRBV7-2; clone_size: few; j_call: TRBJ1-1; cdr3_aa: ASSKTGGIVAEAF
v_call: TRBV5-6; clone_size: once; j_call: TRBJ2-2; cdr3_aa: ASSFGSTGELF
v_call: TRBV18; clone_size: .; j_call: TRBJ1-4; cdr3_aa: ASSPQGYGEKLF
v_call: TRBV28; clone_size: once; j_call: TRBJ1-5; cdr3_aa: ASRLQGSGQPQH
v_call: TRBV30; clone_size: .; j_call: TRBJ2-2; cdr3_aa: AWSSVTGELF
v_call: TRBV2; clone_size: .; j_call: TRBJ1-6; cdr3_aa: ATQEDSYSPLH
v_call: TRBV7-9; clone_size: .; j_call: TRBJ1-2; cdr3_aa: ARNRLSTADGYT
v_call: TRBV4-1; clone_size: .; j_call: TRBJ1-4; cdr3_aa: ASSLRVMREKLF
v_call: TRBV28; clone_size: .; j_call: TRBJ2-7; cdr3_aa: ASRLAGQPIYEQY
v_call: TRBV7-2; clone_size: .; j_call: TRBJ2-3; cdr3_aa: ASSSRQGAADTQY
v_call: TRBV5-8; clone_size: .; j_call: TRBJ2-3; cdr3_aa: ASSERTWGTDTQY
v_call: TRBV5-1; clone_size: .; j_call: TRBJ2-3; cdr3_aa: ASSFDSGAGYTQY
v_call: TRBV28; clone_size: .; j_call: TRBJ1-2; cdr3_aa: ASSTLRTGVLIYGYT
v_call: TRBV6-4; clone_size: once; j_call: TRBJ1-6; cdr3_aa: ASSERVAGGSPLH
v_call: TRBV10-3; clone_size: .; j_call: TRBJ2-7; cdr3_aa: AISPDTYEQY
v_call: TRBV28; clone_size: .; j_call: TRBJ1-6; cdr3_aa: ASHKGTESNSPLH
v_call: TRBV5-8; clone_size: .; j_call: TRBJ1-2; cdr3_aa: ASSVTRGEFDGYT
v_call: TRBV5-4; clone_size: .; j_call: TRBJ2-3; cdr3_aa: ASSYQGAADTQY
v_call: TRBV9; clone_size: .; j_call: TRBJ2-7; cdr3_aa: ASSVVDSGIPYEQY
v_call: TRBV19; clone_size: .; j_call: TRBJ2-7; cdr3_aa: ASSTRGDWTDAYEQY
v_call: TRBV5-1; clone_size: .; j_call: TRBJ2-1; cdr3_aa: ASMLAAAANEQF
v_call: TRBV5-1; clone_size: .; j_call: TRBJ2-5; cdr3_aa: ASSFKTGEVALY
v_call: TRBV5-6; clone_size: .; j_call: TRBJ1-5; cdr3_aa: ASSLQVREPQH
v_call: TRBV19; clone_size: .; j_call: TRBJ1-5; cdr3_aa: ASSIGGGLTNQPQH
v_call: TRBV27; clone_size: .; j_call: TRBJ2-5; cdr3_aa: ASRDIAGGRQTQY
v_call: TRBV6-5; clone_size: few; j_call: TRBJ1-2; cdr3_aa: ASSYASGSTRRGYT
v_call: TRBV5-1; clone_size: .; j_call: TRBJ2-3; cdr3_aa: ASSSYFTDTQY
v_call: TRBV27; clone_size: .; j_call: TRBJ1-2; cdr3_aa: ASKAADPNYGYT
v_call: TRBV6-1; clone_size: .; j_call: TRBJ2-7; cdr3_aa: ASAKGIQITREQY
v_call: TRBV19; clone_size: .; j_call: TRBJ2-7; cdr3_aa: ASSNEGQAAGHEQY
v_call: TRBV9; clone_size: .; j_call: TRBJ2-1; cdr3_aa: ASSLSPGSNEQF
v_call: TRBV30; clone_size: few; j_call: TRBJ1-2; cdr3_aa: AWSSPGGLYGYT
v_call: TRBV11-2; clone_size: .; j_call: TRBJ2-7; cdr3_aa: ASSLDLAGGVYEQY
v_call: TRBV9; clone_size: .; j_call: TRBJ1-3; cdr3_aa: ASSAPTVSGNTIY